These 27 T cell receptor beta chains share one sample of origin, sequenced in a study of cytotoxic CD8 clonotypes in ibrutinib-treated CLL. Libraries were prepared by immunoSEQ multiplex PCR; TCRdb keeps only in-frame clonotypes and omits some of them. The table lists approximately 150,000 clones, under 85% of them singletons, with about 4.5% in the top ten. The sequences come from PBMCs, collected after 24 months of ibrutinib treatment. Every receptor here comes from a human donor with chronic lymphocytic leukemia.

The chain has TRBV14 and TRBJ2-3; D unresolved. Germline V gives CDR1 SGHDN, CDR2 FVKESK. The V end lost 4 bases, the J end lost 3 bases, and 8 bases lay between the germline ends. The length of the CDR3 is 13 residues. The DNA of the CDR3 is TGTGCCAGCAGCCGGCCAGGAACAGATACGCAGTATTTT. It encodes CASSRPGTDTQYF. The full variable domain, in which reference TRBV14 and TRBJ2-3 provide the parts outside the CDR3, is EAGVTQFPSHSVIEKGQTVTLRCDPISGHDNLYWYRRVMGKEIKFLLHFVKESKQDESGMPNNRFLAERTGGTYSTLKVQPAELEDSGVYFCASSRPGTDTQYFGPGTRLTVL.

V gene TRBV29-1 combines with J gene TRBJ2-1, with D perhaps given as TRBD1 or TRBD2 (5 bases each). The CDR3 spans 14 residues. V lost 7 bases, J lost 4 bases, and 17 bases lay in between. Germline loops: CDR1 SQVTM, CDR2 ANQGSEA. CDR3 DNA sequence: TGCAGCGGGCTCGGGACGGGAATATACAATGAGCAGTTCTTC. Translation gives CSGLGTGIYNEQFF.

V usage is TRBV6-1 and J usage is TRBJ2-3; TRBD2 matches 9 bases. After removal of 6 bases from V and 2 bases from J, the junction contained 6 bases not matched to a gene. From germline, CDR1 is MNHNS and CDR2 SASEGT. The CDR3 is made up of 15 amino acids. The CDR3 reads CASRGAGGFTDTQYF. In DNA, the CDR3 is TGTGCCAGCAGGGGAGCGGGGGGATTCACAGATACGCAGTATTTT.

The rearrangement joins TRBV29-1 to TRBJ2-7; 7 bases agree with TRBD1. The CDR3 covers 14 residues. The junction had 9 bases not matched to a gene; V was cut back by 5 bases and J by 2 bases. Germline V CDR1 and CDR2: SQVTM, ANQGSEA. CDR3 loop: CSVLTGSGTYEQYF. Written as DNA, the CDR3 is TGCAGCGTTTTGACAGGGAGTGGGACCTACGAGCAGTACTTC.

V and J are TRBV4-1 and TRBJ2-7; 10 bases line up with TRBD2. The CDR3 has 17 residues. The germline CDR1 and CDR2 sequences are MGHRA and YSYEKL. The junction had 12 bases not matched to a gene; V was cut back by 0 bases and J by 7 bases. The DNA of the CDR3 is TGCGCCAGCAGCCAAGATGCTAGCGGGAGACCTGCTTGGGAGCAGTACTTC. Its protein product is CASSQDASGRPAWEQYF.

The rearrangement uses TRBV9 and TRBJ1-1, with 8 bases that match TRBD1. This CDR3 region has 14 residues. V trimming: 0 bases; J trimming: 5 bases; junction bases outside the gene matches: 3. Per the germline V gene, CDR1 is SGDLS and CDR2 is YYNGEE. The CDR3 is CASSVAGGRTEAFF. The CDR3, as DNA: TGTGCCAGCAGCGTAGCAGGGGGCAGGACTGAAGCTTTCTTT.

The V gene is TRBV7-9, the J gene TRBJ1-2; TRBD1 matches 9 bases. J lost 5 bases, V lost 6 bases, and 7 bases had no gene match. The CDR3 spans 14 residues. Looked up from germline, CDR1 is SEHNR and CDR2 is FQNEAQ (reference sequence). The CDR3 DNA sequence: TGTGCCAGCAGACCACAGGGGGCAGGATATGGCTACACCTTC. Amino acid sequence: CASRPQGAGYGYTF. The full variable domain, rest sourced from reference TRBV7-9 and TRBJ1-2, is DTGVSQNPRHKITKRGQNVTFRCDPISEHNRLYWYRQTLGQGPEFLTYFQNEAQLEKSRLLSDRFSAERPKGSFSTLEIQRTEQGDSAMYLCASRPQGAGYGYTFGSGTRLTVV.

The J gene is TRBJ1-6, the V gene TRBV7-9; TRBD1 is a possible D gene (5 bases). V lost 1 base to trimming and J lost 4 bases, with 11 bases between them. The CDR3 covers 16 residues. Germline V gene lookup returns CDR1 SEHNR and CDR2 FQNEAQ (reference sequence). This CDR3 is CASSLGSGFYNSPLHF. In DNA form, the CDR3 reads TGTGCCAGCAGCTTAGGGTCAGGGTTTTATAATTCACCCCTCCACTTT.

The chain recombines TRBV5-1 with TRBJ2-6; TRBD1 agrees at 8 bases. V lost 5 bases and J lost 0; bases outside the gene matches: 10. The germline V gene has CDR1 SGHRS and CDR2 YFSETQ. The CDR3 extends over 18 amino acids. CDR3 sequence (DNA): TGCGCCAGCAGTTACAGGGCAGGGGGCATCTCTGGGGCCAACGTCCTGACTTTC. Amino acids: CASSYRAGGISGANVLTF.

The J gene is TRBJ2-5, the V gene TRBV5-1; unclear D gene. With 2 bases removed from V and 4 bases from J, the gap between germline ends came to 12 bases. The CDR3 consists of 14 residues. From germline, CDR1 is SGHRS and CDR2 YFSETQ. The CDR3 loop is CASSFWGTRETQYF. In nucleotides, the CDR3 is TGCGCCAGCAGCTTTTGGGGTACACGAGAGACCCAGTACTTC.

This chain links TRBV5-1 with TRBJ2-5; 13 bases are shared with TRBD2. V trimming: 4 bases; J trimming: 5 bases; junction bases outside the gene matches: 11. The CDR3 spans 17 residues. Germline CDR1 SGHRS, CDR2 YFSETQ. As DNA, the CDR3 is TGCGCCAGCAGCCCCGGGACTAGCGGGATTGAGGGGGAGACCCAGTACTTC. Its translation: CASSPGTSGIEGETQYF. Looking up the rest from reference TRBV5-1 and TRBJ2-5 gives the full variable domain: KAGVTQTPRYLIKTRGQQVTLSCSPISGHRSVSWYQQTPGQGLQFLFEYFSETQRNKGNFPGRFSGRQFSNSRSEMNVSTLELGDSALYLCASSPGTSGIEGETQYFGPGTRLLVL.

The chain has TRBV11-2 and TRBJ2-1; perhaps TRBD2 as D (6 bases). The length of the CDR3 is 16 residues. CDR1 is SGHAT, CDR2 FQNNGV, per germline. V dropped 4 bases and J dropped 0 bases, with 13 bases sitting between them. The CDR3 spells CASSSRRGSSYNEQFF. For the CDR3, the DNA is TGTGCCAGCAGCTCTCGACGGGGGAGCTCCTACAATGAGCAGTTCTTC. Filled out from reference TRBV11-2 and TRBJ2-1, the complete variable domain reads EAGVAQSPRYKIIEKRQSVAFWCNPISGHATLYWYQQILGQGPKLLIQFQNNGVVDDSQLPKDRFSAERLKGVDSTLKIQPAKLEDSAVYLCASSSRRGSSYNEQFFGPGTRLTVL.

The CDR3 coding sequence is TGCGCCAGCAGCTCAGAACAGGGGGCCGATACGCAGTATTTT. It translates to CASSSEQGADTQYF. This chain joins TRBV5-1 and TRBJ2-3, with 9 positions matching TRBD1. Germline values: CDR1 SGHRS, CDR2 YFSETQ. J was trimmed by 6 bases and V by 3 bases; bases with no gene match: 5. This CDR3 has 14 amino acids.

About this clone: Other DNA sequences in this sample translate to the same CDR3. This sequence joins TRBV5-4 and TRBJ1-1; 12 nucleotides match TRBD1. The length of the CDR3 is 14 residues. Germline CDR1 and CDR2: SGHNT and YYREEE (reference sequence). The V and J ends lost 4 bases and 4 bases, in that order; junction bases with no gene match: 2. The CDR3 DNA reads TGTGCCAGCAGCCTGGGACAGGGGGCCACTGAAGCTTTCTTT. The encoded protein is CASSLGQGATEAFF.

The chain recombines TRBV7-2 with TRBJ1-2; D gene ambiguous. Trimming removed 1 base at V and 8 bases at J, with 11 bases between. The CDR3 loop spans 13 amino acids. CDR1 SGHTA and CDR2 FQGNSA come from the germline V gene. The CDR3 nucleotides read TGTGCCAGCAGCTTAGTAAAGGCCAGCGGCTACACCTTC. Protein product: CASSLVKASGYTF.

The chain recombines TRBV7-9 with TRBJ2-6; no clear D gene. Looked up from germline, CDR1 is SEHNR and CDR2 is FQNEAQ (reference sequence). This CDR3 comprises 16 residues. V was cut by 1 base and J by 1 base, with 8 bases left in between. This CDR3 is CASSLGSLSGANVLTF. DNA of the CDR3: TGTGCCAGCAGCTTAGGCAGTCTGTCTGGGGCCAACGTCCTGACTTTC.

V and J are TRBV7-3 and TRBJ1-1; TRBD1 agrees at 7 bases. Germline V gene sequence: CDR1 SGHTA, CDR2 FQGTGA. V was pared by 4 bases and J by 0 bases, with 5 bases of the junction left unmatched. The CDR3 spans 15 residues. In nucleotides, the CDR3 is TGTGCCAGCAGCTCTCAGGGGGGCATGAACACTGAAGCTTTCTTT. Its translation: CASSSQGGMNTEAFF.

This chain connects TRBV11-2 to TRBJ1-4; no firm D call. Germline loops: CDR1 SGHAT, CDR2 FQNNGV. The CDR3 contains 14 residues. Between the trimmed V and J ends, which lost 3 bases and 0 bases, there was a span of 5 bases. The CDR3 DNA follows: TGTGCCAGCAGCTTCTATACAACTAATGAAAAACTGTTTTTT. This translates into CASSFYTTNEKLFF.

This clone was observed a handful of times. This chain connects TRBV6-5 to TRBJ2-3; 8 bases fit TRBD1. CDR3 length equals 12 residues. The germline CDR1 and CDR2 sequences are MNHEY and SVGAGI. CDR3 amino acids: CASGGATDTQYF. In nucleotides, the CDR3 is TGTGCTTCAGGGGGCGCAACAGATACGCAGTATTTT.

As DNA, the CDR3 is TGTGCCAGCAGCTTAAGGCAGGGGGAGAACACTGAAGCTTTCTTT. As protein: CASSLRQGENTEAFF. This chain uses TRBV11-2 with TRBJ1-1, with 7 bases identical to TRBD1. The CDR3 contains 15 residues. With 2 bases clipped from V and 1 base from J, the junction kept 4 bases outside the gene matches. Germline V CDR1 and CDR2: SGHAT, FQNNGV. Combining the CDR3 with reference TRBV11-2 and TRBJ1-1 gives the whole variable domain EAGVAQSPRYKIIEKRQSVAFWCNPISGHATLYWYQQILGQGPKLLIQFQNNGVVDDSQLPKDRFSAERLKGVDSTLKIQPAKLEDSAVYLCASSLRQGENTEAFFGQGTRLTVV.

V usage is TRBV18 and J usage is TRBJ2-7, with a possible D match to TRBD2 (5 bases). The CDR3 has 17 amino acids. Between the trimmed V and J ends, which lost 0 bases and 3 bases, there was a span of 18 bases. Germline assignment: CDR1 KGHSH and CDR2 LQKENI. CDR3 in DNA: TGTGCCAGCTCACCACCATCCGGAGCGGTCCAGAACTACGAGCAGTACTTC. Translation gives CASSPPSGAVQNYEQYF.

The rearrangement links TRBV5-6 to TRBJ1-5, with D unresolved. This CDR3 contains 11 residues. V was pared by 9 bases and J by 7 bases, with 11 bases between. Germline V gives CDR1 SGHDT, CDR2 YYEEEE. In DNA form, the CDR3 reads TGTGCCATTCGCGGGTGGCAGCCCCAGCATTTT. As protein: CAIRGWQPQHF.

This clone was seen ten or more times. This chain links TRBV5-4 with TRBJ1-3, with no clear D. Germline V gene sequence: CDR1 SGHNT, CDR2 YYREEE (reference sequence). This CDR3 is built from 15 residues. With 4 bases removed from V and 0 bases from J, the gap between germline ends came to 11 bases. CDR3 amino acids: CASSPTVLSGNTIYF. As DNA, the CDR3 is TGTGCCAGCAGCCCTACAGTACTCTCTGGAAACACCATATATTTT.

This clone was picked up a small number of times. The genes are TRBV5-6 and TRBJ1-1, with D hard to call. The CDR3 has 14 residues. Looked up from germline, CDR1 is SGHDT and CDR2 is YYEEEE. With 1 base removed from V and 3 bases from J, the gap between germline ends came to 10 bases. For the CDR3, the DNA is TGTGCCAGCAGCTTGAATAACCTTTACACTGAAGCTTTCTTT. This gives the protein CASSLNNLYTEAFF.

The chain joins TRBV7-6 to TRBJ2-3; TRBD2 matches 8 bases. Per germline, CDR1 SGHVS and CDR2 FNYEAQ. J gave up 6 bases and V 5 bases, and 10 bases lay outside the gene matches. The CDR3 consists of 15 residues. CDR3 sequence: CASSRTTSARDTQYF. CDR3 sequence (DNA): TGTGCCAGCAGCCGCACGACTAGCGCACGGGATACGCAGTATTTT.

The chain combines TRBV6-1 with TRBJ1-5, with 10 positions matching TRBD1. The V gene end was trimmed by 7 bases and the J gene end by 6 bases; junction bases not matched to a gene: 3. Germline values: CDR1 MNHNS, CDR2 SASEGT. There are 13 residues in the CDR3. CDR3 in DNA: TGTGCCAGCACCGACAGGGGGCTTCAGCCCCAGCATTTT. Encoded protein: CASTDRGLQPQHF.

The CDR3: CASTVTGYGYTF. The CDR3 DNA sequence: TGTGCCAGCACCGTAACCGGCTATGGCTACACCTTC. The genes are TRBV28 and TRBJ1-2, with unresolved D. CDR1 is MDHEN, CDR2 SYDVKM, per germline. The CDR3 loop spans 12 amino acids. V was shortened by 7 bases and J by 4 bases, with 10 bases between the two germline ends.